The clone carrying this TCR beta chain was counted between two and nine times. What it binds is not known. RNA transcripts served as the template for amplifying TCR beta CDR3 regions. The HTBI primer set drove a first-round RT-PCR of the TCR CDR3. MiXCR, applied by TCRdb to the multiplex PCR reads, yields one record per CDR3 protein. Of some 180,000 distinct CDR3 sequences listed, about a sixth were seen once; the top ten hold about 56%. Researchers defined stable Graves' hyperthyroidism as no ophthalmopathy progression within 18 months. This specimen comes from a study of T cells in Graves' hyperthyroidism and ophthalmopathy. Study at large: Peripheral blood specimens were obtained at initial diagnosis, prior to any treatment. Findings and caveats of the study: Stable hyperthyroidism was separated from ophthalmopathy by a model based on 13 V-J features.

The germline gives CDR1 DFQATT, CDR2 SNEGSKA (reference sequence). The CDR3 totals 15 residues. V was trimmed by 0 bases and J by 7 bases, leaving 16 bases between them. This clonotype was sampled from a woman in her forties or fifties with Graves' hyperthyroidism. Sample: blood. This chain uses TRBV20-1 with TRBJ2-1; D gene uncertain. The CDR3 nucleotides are TGCAGTGCTAGAGATGTAACTAAATTACTTAATGAGCAGTTCTTC. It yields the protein CSARDVTKLLNEQFF.